This TCR beta chain was profiled in a study of cytomegalovirus exposure and HLA in healthy donors. The primer mix had 60 Vbeta and 13 Jbeta primers. Repertoires were generated with immunoSEQ multiplex PCR, while TCRdb's copy carries only in-frame clones and drops some. In the table there are approximately 76,000 clones, roughly 63% of which are singletons. Sequences were obtained from PBMCs. This clonotype originated in a man aged 30 to 39 in good health and CMV-seropositive.

As DNA, the CDR3 is TGTGCCAGCAGTTGGCAAACGAACACTGAAGCTTTCTTT. This translates into CASSWQTNTEAFF. V usage is TRBV28 and J usage is TRBJ1-1; no clear D gene. The germline V gene has CDR1 MDHEN and CDR2 SYDVKM. The germline V and J ends were trimmed by 4 bases and 1 base, with 7 bases remaining between them. The CDR3 totals 13 residues.